Listed below are T cell receptor beta chains from one sample, sequenced in a study of cytomegalovirus exposure and HLA in healthy donors. Clones were read by immunoSEQ multiplex PCR, and TCRdb kept only the in-frame ones, dropping some. The sample lists about 130,000 clones; 70% to 80% were seen once. Sequenced sample: PBMCs. These receptors were collected from a man between 18 and 35 years old in good health and CMV-seronegative. Both conserved end residues are part of each CDR3. D genes are given only for firm matches. Size is omitted from some rows. Given values are once, few, many or a class for expanded clones.

size	V	D	J	CDR3	DNA
.	TRBV7-2	TRBD2	TRBJ2-7	CASSKAGGAPEQYF	TGTGCCAGCAGCAAAGCGGGAGGGGCCCCCGAGCAGTACTTC
.	TRBV7-9	.	TRBJ2-7	CASSLSVDFAYEQYF	TGTGCCAGCAGCTTATCCGTTGACTTTGCCTACGAGCAGTACTTC
.	TRBV4-2	TRBD1	TRBJ1-2	CASSQAISGGNYGYTF	TGTGCCAGCAGCCAAGCCATCTCAGGGGGAAACTATGGCTACACCTTC
few	TRBV5-4	.	TRBJ1-3	CASSQDSGDGNTIYF	TGTGCCAGCAGCCAAGATTCAGGGGATGGAAACACCATATATTTT
.	TRBV5-1	TRBD2	TRBJ2-3	CASSSGLAGVDTQYF	TGCGCCAGCAGCTCCGGACTAGCGGGAGTGGATACGCAGTATTTT
.	TRBV2	TRBD2	TRBJ2-7	CASMSGTSNEQYF	TGTGCCAGCATGAGCGGGACTTCCAACGAGCAGTACTTC
.	TRBV7-9	.	TRBJ2-7	CASSPRSGLRYEQYF	TGTGCCAGCAGCCCCCGATCCGGACTCCGATACGAGCAGTACTTC
.	TRBV30	.	TRBJ2-2	CAWSVSGPNTGELFF	TGTGCCTGGAGTGTATCCGGTCCGAACACCGGGGAGCTGTTTTTT
.	TRBV19	.	TRBJ2-1	CASSIYGYEQFF	TGTGCCAGTAGTATCTATGGTTATGAGCAGTTCTTC
.	TRBV4-2	TRBD2	TRBJ2-1	CASSQASAGVNNEQFF	TGTGCCAGCAGCCAAGCTTCAGCGGGAGTCAACAATGAGCAGTTCTTC
few	TRBV2	TRBD1	TRBJ1-1	CASRGTGNLNTEAFF	TGTGCCAGCAGGGGGACAGGGAACTTGAACACTGAAGCTTTCTTT
once	TRBV5-6	TRBD1	TRBJ2-2	CASRPRTGEVRELFF	TGTGCCAGCCGGCCTCGGACAGGGGAGGTGCGGGAGCTGTTTTTT
.	TRBV5-1	.	TRBJ1-4	CASSLGVGGSNEKLFF	TGCGCCAGCAGCTTGGGTGTCGGGGGTTCCAATGAAAAACTGTTTTTT
.	TRBV7-8	TRBD1	TRBJ2-7	CASSFVGQGYHEQYF	TGTGCCAGCAGCTTTGTGGGACAGGGGTATCACGAGCAGTACTTC
.	TRBV7-9	.	TRBJ1-1	CASSSLDTINTEAFF	TGTGCCAGCAGCTCTCTGGACACGATTAACACTGAAGCTTTCTTT
once	TRBV7-8	.	TRBJ2-7	CASSLISGEQYF	TGTGCCAGCAGCTTAATTTCGGGGGAGCAGTACTTC
.	TRBV18	.	TRBJ1-2	CASSPSLGLQGYTF	TGTGCCAGCTCACCCTCTCTGGGACTGCAAGGCTACACCTTC
.	TRBV25-1	.	TRBJ2-2	CASSEYSLGNTGELFF	TGTGCCAGCAGTGAATATAGCTTAGGGAACACCGGGGAGCTGTTTTTT
.	TRBV4-1	.	TRBJ2-5	CASSQGERLETQYF	TGCGCCAGCAGCCAGGGTGAGAGGCTGGAGACCCAGTACTTC
.	TRBV2	.	TRBJ2-6	CASTQQGNVGANVLTF	TGTGCCAGCACCCAACAGGGTAATGTTGGGGCCAACGTCCTGACTTTC
once	TRBV7-3	TRBD2	TRBJ2-3	CASSPSSGSTDTQYF	TGTGCCAGCAGCCCATCTAGCGGGAGCACAGATACGCAGTATTTT
.	TRBV6-1	TRBD1	TRBJ2-5	CASSFSGQGQETQYF	TGTGCCAGCAGCTTCTCCGGACAGGGACAAGAGACCCAGTACTTC
.	TRBV2	TRBD1	TRBJ1-3	CASSGQGSSGNTIYF	TGTGCCAGCAGTGGACAGGGATCCTCTGGAAACACCATATATTTT
once	TRBV27	TRBD1	TRBJ1-6	CASRTGTGVSPLHF	TGTGCCAGCAGGACCGGGACAGGGGTTTCACCCCTCCACTTT
.	TRBV5-5	TRBD1	TRBJ1-5	CASSFSWQGARRNQPQHF	TGTGCCAGCAGCTTCAGCTGGCAGGGGGCTAGGCGCAATCAGCCCCAGCATTTT
.	TRBV18	.	TRBJ2-7	CASSPREASADSSYEQYF	TGTGCCAGCTCACCACGGGAGGCTAGCGCCGACAGCTCCTACGAGCAGTACTTC
.	TRBV30	TRBD1	TRBJ1-3	CAWSDPTGGGYGNTIYF	TGTGCCTGGTCCGATCCAACAGGGGGCGGCTATGGAAACACCATATATTTT
.	TRBV5-1	.	TRBJ1-2	CASSLDDSYGYTF	TGCGCCAGCAGCTTGGATGACAGCTATGGCTACACCTTC